This TCR beta chain was obtained from a study of blood T cell repertoires in COVID-19. About the study: The United States, Italy and Spain were the sources of the acute and convalescent COVID-19 samples.

V lost 6 bases and J lost 9; bases outside the gene matches: 3. Germline assignment: CDR1 SNHLY and CDR2 FYNNEI. The CDR3 totals 14 residues. Per the original data handling: Reference gene primer amplification gave estimated nucleated cell counts. Only in-frame clones appear in the TCRdb table, and some are missing; sequencing was by immunoSEQ multiplex PCR. V, J and clone size were drawn from that table, and D and trimming were deduced from the DNA. The sample yields 370,000 or so clones, roughly 80% seen once. The clonotype originates from a human donor with acute or convalescent COVID-19. The donor label of this sample is uncertain. This chain links TRBV2 with TRBJ2-1, with TRBD2 identical over 15 bases. The specimen sequenced was peripheral blood. The CDR3 reads CASRPGLAGGEQFF. In nucleotides, the CDR3 is TGTGCCAGCAGGCCGGGACTAGCGGGAGGTGAGCAGTTCTTC.